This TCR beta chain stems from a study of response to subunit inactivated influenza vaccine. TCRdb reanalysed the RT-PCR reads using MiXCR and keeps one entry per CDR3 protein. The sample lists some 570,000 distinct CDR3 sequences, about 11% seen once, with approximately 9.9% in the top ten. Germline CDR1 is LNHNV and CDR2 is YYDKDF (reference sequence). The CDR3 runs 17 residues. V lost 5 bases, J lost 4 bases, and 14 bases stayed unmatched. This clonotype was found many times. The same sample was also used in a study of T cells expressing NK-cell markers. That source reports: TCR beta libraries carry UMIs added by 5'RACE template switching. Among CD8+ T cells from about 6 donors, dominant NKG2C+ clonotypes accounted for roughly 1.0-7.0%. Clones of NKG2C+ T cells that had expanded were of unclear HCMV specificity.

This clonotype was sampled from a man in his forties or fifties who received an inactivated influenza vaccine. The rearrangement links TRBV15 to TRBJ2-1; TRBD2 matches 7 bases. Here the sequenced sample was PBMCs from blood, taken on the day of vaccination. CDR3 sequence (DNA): TGTGCCACCAGCCCTTCGGGGCGGGAGTACATTTACAATGAGCAGTTCTTC. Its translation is CATSPSGREYIYNEQFF.